This T cell receptor beta chain derives from a study of vaccination and CD4 T cells after COVID-19. Study in general: The authors gave control cultures a CEFX pool, an HIV-1 Nef pool, or no peptide.

The Oncomine TCR Beta short-read assay was applied to DNA of cultured CD4+ T cells. MiXCR, applied by TCRdb to the PCR reads, yields one record per CDR3 protein. The sample lists about 16,000 distinct CDR3 sequences; around a third were seen once. V dropped 0 bases and J dropped 4 bases, with 9 bases sitting between them. The CDR3 covers 15 residues. In germline, CDR1 is SEHNR, CDR2 FQNEAQ (reference sequence). As concerns this clonotype: Antigen unknown.

Treatment: roughly 11-day PBMC culture with coronavirus spike peptide pools or control peptides (ViraFEST assay). IL-2 at about 9.3 IU/ml and peptide pools at roughly 10 ug/ml were added to PBMCs cultured at about 2 million per well. This TCR was sampled from a human donor who received a COVID-19 vaccine. The sequenced sample was CD4+ T cells from blood, cultured in vitro, obtained before SARS-CoV-2 vaccination. The gene calls are TRBV7-9 and TRBJ2-2; the D gene is possibly TRBD1 (6 bases). CDR3 nucleotide sequence: TGTGCCAGCAGCTTAGCCTCAGGGGTCACCGGGGAGCTGTTTTTT. It codes for CASSLASGVTGELFF.